The 10 T cell receptor beta chains listed next were all sequenced from one sample in a study of blood T cell repertoires in COVID-19. Sequencing was performed with immunoSEQ multiplex PCR; in TCRdb, only in-frame clones are kept and a portion is missing. This sample has roughly 320,000 clones, with 85% to 90% found just once. The sample comprised peripheral blood. Receptor source: a woman aged 45-65 years with COVID-19, enrolled during active disease.

This clone was observed once. V is TRBV28 and J is TRBJ2-2, with D unresolved. CDR1 MDHEN and CDR2 SYDVKM come from the germline V gene. With 6 bases removed from V and 1 base from J, the gap between germline ends came to 3 bases. This CDR3 spans 12 amino acids. CDR3 residues: CASRRNTGELFF. The CDR3 DNA reads TGTGCCAGCAGGCGGAACACCGGGGAGCTGTTTTTT.

V gene TRBV9 combines with J gene TRBJ2-3, with TRBD1 matching 9 bases. The V segment lost 3 bases and the J segment 0 bases; nucleotides outside the gene matches: 5. The V gene's germline CDR1 is SGDLS and CDR2 YYNGEE. The CDR3 totals 16 residues. Here the CDR3 DNA reads TGTGCCAGCAGCGAGCGACAGGGGGGAAGCACAGATACGCAGTATTTT. Protein product: CASSERQGGSTDTQYF.

The chain carries TRBV10-1 and TRBJ2-6; D remains ambiguous. V lost 5 bases, J lost 4 bases, and 12 bases lay in between. This CDR3 contains 15 residues. CDR1 is WNHNN, CDR2 SYGVQD, per germline (reference sequence). CDR3 in amino acids: CASSKGVTGANVLTF. DNA of the CDR3: TGCGCCAGCAGTAAAGGAGTGACCGGGGCCAACGTCCTGACTTTC.

The chain links TRBV6-5 to TRBJ2-1; 11 bases map to TRBD1. Trimming removed 8 bases from V and 7 bases from J; junction bases left unmatched: 1. The CDR3 totals 12 residues. Germline CDR1 reads MNHEY; CDR2 reads SVGAGI. The CDR3 sequence is CASGTGGNEQFF. CDR3 nucleotide sequence: TGTGCCAGCGGGACAGGGGGGAATGAGCAGTTCTTC.

This sequence joins TRBV4-1 and TRBJ1-2; D remains ambiguous. The CDR3 totals 19 residues. V lost 1 base and J lost 0, with 21 bases in between. Germline loops: CDR1 MGHRA, CDR2 YSYEKL. CDR3 sequence: CASSQGPPEAPYSNYGYTF. DNA of the CDR3: TGCGCCAGCAGCCAAGGGCCCCCGGAGGCCCCCTATTCTAACTATGGCTACACCTTC.

V gene TRBV5-1 combines with J gene TRBJ2-6, with D possibly being TRBD2 (7 bases). Germline V gives CDR1 SGHRS, CDR2 YFSETQ. Between the trimmed V and J ends, which lost 6 bases and 4 bases, there was a span of 20 bases. This CDR3 contains 17 residues. DNA of the CDR3: TGCGCCAGCAACCACTTAGGGGGGGCTGAAGGGGCCAACGTCCTGACTTTC. It encodes CASNHLGGAEGANVLTF.

J is TRBJ1-3 and V is TRBV4-3; D unresolved. The V end was cut by 1 base, the J end by 0 bases, with 10 bases between. The CDR3 extends over 16 amino acids. From germline, CDR1 is LGHNA and CDR2 YSLEER. Here the CDR3 DNA reads TGCGCCAGCAGCCAAGTGGTAGCGGACTCTGGAAACACCATATATTTT. This sequence encodes CASSQVVADSGNTIYF.

The V call is TRBV24-1, the J call TRBJ1-2, with D possibly being TRBD1 (6 bases). The CDR3 covers 14 residues. Looked up from germline, CDR1 is KGHDR and CDR2 is SFDVKD. The ends were cut back, 6 bases at V and 4 bases at J, with 14 bases in the middle. The CDR3 loop is CATSPRTEIYGYTF. DNA of the CDR3: TGTGCCACCAGTCCCAGGACAGAGATCTATGGCTACACCTTC.

The chain joins TRBV5-5 to TRBJ1-1, with 8 bases fitting TRBD1. Germline V gene data show CDR1 as SGHKS and CDR2 as YYEKEE (reference sequence). This CDR3 comprises 13 residues. J lost 7 bases, V lost 2 bases, and 4 bases had no gene match. The CDR3 DNA sequence: TGTGCCAGCAGCTTCCAGGGGGCGAGTGAAGCTTTCTTT. The encoded protein is CASSFQGASEAFF.

The table lists this clone with a few counts. V is TRBV4-2 and J is TRBJ2-1; D is perhaps TRBD2 (5 bases). Germline V gives CDR1 LGHNA, CDR2 YNFKEQ. The CDR3 length is 13 residues. Between the trimmed V and J ends, which lost 4 bases and 8 bases, there was a span of 12 bases. CDR3: CASSRGEGDEQFF. Here the CDR3 DNA reads TGTGCCAGCAGCCGCGGAGAGGGAGATGAGCAGTTCTTC.